This T cell receptor (beta chain) was sequenced in a study of glioma-infiltrating T cells. Study conclusions and caveats: Non-neoplastic patients had below-expected tissue-blood divergence, while all gliomas exceeded expectation. Very few CDR3 sequences were shared between tissue and blood.

This clonotype was recorded many times. Its target is unknown. Using RNA template, CDR3s of TCR alpha and beta were amplified with iRepertoire arm-PCR. Tissue mRNA or PBMC total RNA, 100-400 ng, went into one-step reverse transcription and amplification. TCRdb called the multiplex PCR reads again in MiXCR, with one record for every CDR3 protein. The table has 20,000 to 25,000 distinct CDR3 sequences, around 24% seen once. CDR1 is MNHNS, CDR2 SASEGT, per germline. This CDR3 spans 14 amino acids. Trimming cost V 1 base and J 10 bases; bases outside gene matches: 7. The chain couples TRBV6-1 to TRBJ1-5; 7 nucleotides agree with TRBD1. The TCR sequence derives from a human donor with low-grade glioma or glioblastoma, undergoing nonglioma brain surgery, or in good health (not recorded which). Sequences were obtained from glioma tissue, nonneoplastic brain tissue, or PBMCs (not recorded which). The CDR3 DNA sequence: TGTGCCAGCAGTGAAGGGGTGGGACAGAAACCCCAGCATTTT. Residues: CASSEGVGQKPQHF.